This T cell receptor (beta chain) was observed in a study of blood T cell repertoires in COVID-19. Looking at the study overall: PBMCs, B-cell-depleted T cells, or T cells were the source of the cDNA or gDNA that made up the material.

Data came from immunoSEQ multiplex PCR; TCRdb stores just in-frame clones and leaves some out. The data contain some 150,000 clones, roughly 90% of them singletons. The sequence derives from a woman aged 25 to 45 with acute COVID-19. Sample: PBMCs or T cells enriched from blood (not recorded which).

The CDR3 nucleotides are TGCAGTGCTAGTCTCTCCGGACTTGATTACAATGAGCAGTTCTTC. It translates to CSASLSGLDYNEQFF. The rearrangement links TRBV20-1 to TRBJ2-1, with a weak D call TRBD2 (5 bases). This CDR3 has 15 residues. Trimming shortened V by 3 bases and J by 4 bases, and 16 bases separated the two germline ends. Germline V CDR1 and CDR2: DFQATT, SNEGSKA (reference sequence).